This T cell receptor beta chain was obtained from a study of blood T cells in healthy people across ages. Then a second PCR, running roughly 7 to 11 cycles, was carried out with a sample-barcoded 5' primer and a J-beta primer mix. From the 5' RACE reads, TCRdb called clonotypes with MiXCR, one entry per CDR3 protein. This repertoire shows 760,000 or so distinct CDR3 sequences, 20% to 25% found once; its top ten account for 9.4%. Germline CDR1 and CDR2: SEHNR and FQNEAQ (reference sequence). The length of the CDR3 is 15 residues. Trimming removed 8 bases from V and 5 bases from J; junction bases left unmatched: 6. These data were also reused for a study on T cells of mothers and their children.

Sequencing used blood. This TCR came from a boy aged 10-17 years in good health. The chain carries TRBV7-9 and TRBJ2-3, with 14 nucleotides matching TRBD2. Here the CDR3 DNA reads TGTGCCAGCGGCGGGACTAGCGGGGGAGAAGATACGCAGTATTTT. Translation: CASGGTSGGEDTQYF.